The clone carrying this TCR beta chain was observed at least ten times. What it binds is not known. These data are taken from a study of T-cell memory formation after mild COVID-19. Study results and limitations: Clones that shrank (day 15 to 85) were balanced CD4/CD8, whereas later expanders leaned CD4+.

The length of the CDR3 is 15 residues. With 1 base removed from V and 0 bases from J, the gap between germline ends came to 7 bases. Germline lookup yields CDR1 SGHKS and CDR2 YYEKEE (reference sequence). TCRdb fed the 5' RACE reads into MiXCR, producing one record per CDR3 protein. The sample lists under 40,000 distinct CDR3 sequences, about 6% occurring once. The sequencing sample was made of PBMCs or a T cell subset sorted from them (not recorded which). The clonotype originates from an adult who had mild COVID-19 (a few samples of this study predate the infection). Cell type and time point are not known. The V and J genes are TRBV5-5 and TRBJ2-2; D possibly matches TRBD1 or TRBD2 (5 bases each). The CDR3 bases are TGTGCCAGCAGCTTGTGGGGGTCGAACACCGGGGAGCTGTTTTTT. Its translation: CASSLWGSNTGELFF.